The 19 T cell receptor beta chains below all came from one sample that was sequenced in a study of T-cell reconstitution after alpha-beta-depleted transplantation in children. Unique molecular identifiers were used in preparing the TCRbeta library. TCRdb redid the calling of the PCR reads with MiXCR, one entry per CDR3 protein. Seen here are about 540,000 distinct CDR3 sequences, around 20% observed once, and the top ten hold 2.5% to 4%. This specimen was PBMCs from the stem cell graft donor, taken from the stem cell graft. The receptors here all came from a human donor who donated a stem cell graft to a child with acute lymphoblastic leukemia.

The chain's CDR3 is CSVVRQGANSYEQYF. CDR3 DNA: TGCAGCGTTGTCCGCCAAGGGGCCAACTCCTACGAGCAGTACTTC. The chain combines TRBV29-1 with TRBJ2-7; weak D call: TRBD1 (5 bases). The CDR3 contains 15 residues. Germline CDR1 SQVTM, CDR2 ANQGSEA. V gave up 4 bases and J gave up 0 bases, with 16 bases separating them.

Only a few counts were recorded for this clonotype. The chain carries TRBV7-2 and TRBJ2-7, with D hard to call. The CDR3 sequence is 12 residues long. The germline gives CDR1 SGHTA, CDR2 FQGNSA. Trimming cost V 4 bases and J 2 bases, with 6 bases left between them. CDR3 loop: CASSYLAYEQYF. The CDR3 bases are TGTGCCAGCAGCTACCTAGCCTACGAGCAGTACTTC.

This clonotype has just a few counts. This chain connects TRBV20-1 to TRBJ1-5; D not resolved. The CDR3 extends over 15 amino acids. The germline V gene encodes CDR1 DFQATT and CDR2 SNEGSKA (reference sequence). Trimming removed 0 bases at V and 12 bases at J, with 21 bases between. The CDR3 region is CSARDPLGTRFFQHF. CDR3 DNA: TGCAGTGCTAGAGATCCTTTAGGCACCCGTTTTTTCCAGCATTTT.

The rearrangement joins TRBV27 to TRBJ2-5; no clear D gene. Germline V gene sequence: CDR1 MNHEY, CDR2 SMNVEV (reference sequence). The V end lost 6 bases, the J end lost 0 bases, and 14 bases lay between the germline ends. CDR3 length: 15 amino acids. The DNA for the CDR3 is TGTGCCAGCAGGAAAGGAACAAGCGACCAAGAGACCCAGTACTTC. Protein: CASRKGTSDQETQYF.

This clonotype was picked up a small number of times. The chain uses TRBV18 and TRBJ2-7, with D perhaps assigned TRBD1 or TRBD2 (5 bases each). Germline values: CDR1 KGHSH, CDR2 LQKENI. The CDR3 contains 15 residues. The germline V and J ends were trimmed by 3 bases and 3 bases, with 15 bases remaining between them. The CDR3 protein is CASSPPEGSYYEQYF. DNA for the CDR3: TGTGCCAGCTCACCGCCCGAGGGGAGTTACTACGAGCAGTACTTC.

This chain links TRBV20-1 with TRBJ1-2; D perhaps matches TRBD1 (6 bases). V dropped 2 bases and J dropped 2 bases, with 9 bases sitting between them. Germline V gives CDR1 DFQATT, CDR2 SNEGSKA (reference sequence). This CDR3 region has 13 residues. CDR3 in DNA: TGCAGTGCTAGACCCACAGGGAACTATGGCTACACCTTC. Protein sequence: CSARPTGNYGYTF.

This clonotype has more than one count but fewer than ten. This rearrangement joins TRBV29-1 to TRBJ2-3; perhaps TRBD1 as D (6 bases). CDR1 is SQVTM, CDR2 ANQGSEA, per germline. The CDR3 is made up of 13 amino acids. The V and J ends lost 6 bases and 6 bases respectively, with 16 bases between them. The CDR3 protein is CSVVQGRRDTQYF. DNA for the CDR3: TGCAGCGTAGTACAGGGCCGTAGGGATACGCAGTATTTT.

This clonotype was seen only a few times. The CDR3, as DNA: TGTGCCACCAGCAGAGATTGGATGTCGCAGAACACCGGGGAGCTGTTTTTT. Amino acids: CATSRDWMSQNTGELFF. The J gene is TRBJ2-2, the V gene TRBV15; no clear D gene. The CDR3 loop spans 17 amino acids. Per germline, CDR1 LNHNV and CDR2 YYDKDF (reference sequence). V lost 0 bases and J lost 1, with 12 bases in between.

This clonotype came up a few times. The chain couples TRBV20-1 to TRBJ2-1; TRBD1 might be the D (5 bases). Trimming shortened V by 4 bases and J by 9 bases, and 16 bases separated the two germline ends. Germline CDR1 is DFQATT and CDR2 is SNEGSKA (reference sequence). CDR3 size: 13 residues. The CDR3: CSANSLGLGEQFF. The CDR3 DNA reads as TGCAGTGCTAACTCCTTGGGGCTTGGTGAGCAGTTCTTC.

This clonotype occurred once. A read error may produce the germline difference seen at one junction end. The chain joins TRBV11-2 to TRBJ1-1; tentative D call: TRBD1 (6 bases). Germline assignment: CDR1 SGHAT and CDR2 FQNNGV. This CDR3 spans 15 amino acids. The CDR3 DNA follows: TGTGCCAGCACCCTTAGGGGGTGGGCAAGCACTGAACCTTTCTTT. Its protein product is CASTLRGWASTEPFF.

The V call is TRBV18, the J call TRBJ2-3; the D gene is possibly TRBD2 (5 bases). V shed 4 bases and J shed 1 base, with 12 bases lying between them. The CDR3 extends over 15 amino acids. Germline V gives CDR1 KGHSH, CDR2 LQKENI. For the CDR3, the DNA is TGTGCCAGCTCACGAGTTAGCGCCCGCACAGATACGCAGTATTTT. Encoded protein: CASSRVSARTDTQYF.

The chain employs TRBV5-1 and TRBJ2-7; D possibly corresponds to TRBD2 (6 bases). Germline CDR1 SGHRS, CDR2 YFSETQ. The CDR3 extends over 14 amino acids. The V gene lost 0 bases and the J gene lost 6 bases, with 13 bases spanning the gap. The CDR3, as DNA: TGCGCCAGCAGCTTGGAACGGAGGGGCGGCGAGCAGTACTTC. Translated, it gives CASSLERRGGEQYF.

This clonotype was observed a few times. The chain recombines TRBV5-1 with TRBJ2-7; 8 nucleotides line up with TRBD2. The germline V gene has CDR1 SGHRS and CDR2 YFSETQ. The V and J ends lost 4 bases and 0 bases, in that order; junction bases with no gene match: 6. The CDR3 is made up of 15 amino acids. CDR3 in amino acids: CASSREGGLSYEQYF. The CDR3 nucleotides are TGCGCCAGCAGCCGGGAGGGCGGCCTCTCCTACGAGCAGTACTTC.

This clonotype showed up just a few times. The CDR3 spells CSARVRGEAFF. Written as DNA, the CDR3 is TGCAGTGCTAGAGTTCGGGGTGAAGCTTTCTTT. The rearrangement uses TRBV20-1 and TRBJ1-1; no reliable D call. Trimming left V 1 base short and J 7 bases short, with 7 bases between. CDR1 DFQATT and CDR2 SNEGSKA come from the germline V gene (reference sequence). This CDR3 has 11 amino acids.

The CDR3 region is CASSFHDNNEKLFF. The CDR3 bases are TGTGCCAGCAGTTTCCATGACAATAATGAAAAACTGTTTTTT. The chain couples TRBV12-3 or TRBV12-4 to TRBJ1-4; D unresolved. The CDR3 runs to 14 residues. V was trimmed by 3 bases and J by 4 bases, leaving 9 bases between them.

The chain couples TRBV7-9 to TRBJ2-5, with TRBD1 matching 11 bases. Germline CDR1 SEHNR, CDR2 FQNEAQ (reference sequence). Losses at the gene ends were 5 bases for V and 5 bases for J; bases not matched to a gene: 10. This CDR3 spans 16 amino acids. The chain's CDR3 is CASSPGTGGPGETQYF. The CDR3 DNA is TGTGCCAGCAGCCCCGGGACAGGGGGACCAGGCGAGACCCAGTACTTC. The full variable domain, with the rest looked up from reference TRBV7-9 and TRBJ2-5, is DTGVSQNPRHKITKRGQNVTFRCDPISEHNRLYWYRQTLGQGPEFLTYFQNEAQLEKSRLLSDRFSAERPKGSFSTLEIQRTEQGDSAMYLCASSPGTGGPGETQYFGPGTRLLVL.

This CDR3 is CASSLVYPTSAQETQYF. CDR3 DNA sequence: TGCGCCAGCAGCTTGGTCTACCCGACTAGCGCACAAGAGACCCAGTACTTC. The chain combines TRBV5-1 with TRBJ2-5; TRBD2 aligns across 8 bases. CDR1 is SGHRS, CDR2 YFSETQ, per germline. This CDR3 is 17 amino acids long. V was pared by 0 bases and J by 2 bases, with 9 bases of the junction left unmatched.

This clonotype turned up a few times. The chain has TRBV5-4 and TRBJ2-1; 9 bases are a match to TRBD2. The CDR3 spans 20 residues. V shed 3 bases, J shed 7 bases, and the junction held 23 bases outside the gene matches. The germline CDR1 and CDR2 sequences are SGHNT and YYREEE (reference sequence). The CDR3 region is CASSWPGGAGGTYRANEQFF. Here the CDR3 DNA reads TGTGCCAGCAGCTGGCCTGGCGGAGCGGGAGGAACATATAGGGCGAATGAGCAGTTCTTC.

Only a few counts were recorded for this clonotype. The chain has TRBV5-4 and TRBJ2-3; the D is unclear. The germline gives CDR1 SGHNT, CDR2 YYREEE (reference sequence). This CDR3 comprises 16 residues. V lost 0 bases to trimming and J lost 3 bases, with 14 bases between them. The CDR3 DNA follows: TGTGCCAGCAGCTTGGGCATCCCCGGACGAACAGATACGCAGTATTTT. This translates into CASSLGIPGRTDTQYF. The variable domain in full, completed from reference TRBV5-4 and TRBJ2-3, reads ETGVTQSPTHLIKTRGQQVTLRCSSQSGHNTVSWYQQALGQGPQFIFQYYREEENGRGNFPPRFSGLQFPNYSSELNVNALELDDSALYLCASSLGIPGRTDTQYFGPGTRLTVL.